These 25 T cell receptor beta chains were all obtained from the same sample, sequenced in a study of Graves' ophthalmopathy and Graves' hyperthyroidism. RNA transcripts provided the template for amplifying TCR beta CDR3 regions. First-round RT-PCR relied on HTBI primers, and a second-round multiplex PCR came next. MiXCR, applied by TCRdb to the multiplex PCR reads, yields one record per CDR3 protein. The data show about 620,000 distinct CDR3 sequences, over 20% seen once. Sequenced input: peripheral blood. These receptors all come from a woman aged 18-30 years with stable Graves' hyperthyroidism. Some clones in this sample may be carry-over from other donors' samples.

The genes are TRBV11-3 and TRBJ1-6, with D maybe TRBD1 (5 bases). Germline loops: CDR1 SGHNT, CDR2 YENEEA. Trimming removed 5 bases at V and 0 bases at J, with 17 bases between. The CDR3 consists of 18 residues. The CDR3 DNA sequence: TGTGCCAGCAGCCTTAGGGACTCCCGGAGCTCCTATAATTCACCCCTCCACTTT. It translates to CASSLRDSRSSYNSPLHF.

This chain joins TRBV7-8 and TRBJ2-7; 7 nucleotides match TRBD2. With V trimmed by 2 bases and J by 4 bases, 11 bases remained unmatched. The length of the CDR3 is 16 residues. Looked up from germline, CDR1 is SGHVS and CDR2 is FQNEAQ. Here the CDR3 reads CASSLFGAGIPYEQYF. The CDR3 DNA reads TGTGCCAGCAGCTTATTTGGAGCGGGAATACCTTACGAGCAGTACTTC.

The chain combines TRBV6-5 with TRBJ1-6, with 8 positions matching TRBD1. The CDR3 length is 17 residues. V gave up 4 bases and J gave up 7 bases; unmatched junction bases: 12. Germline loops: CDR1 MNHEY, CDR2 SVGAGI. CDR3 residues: CASSWTGRTGTNSPLHF. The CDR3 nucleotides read TGTGCCAGCAGTTGGACAGGGCGGACGGGGACCAATTCACCCCTCCACTTT.

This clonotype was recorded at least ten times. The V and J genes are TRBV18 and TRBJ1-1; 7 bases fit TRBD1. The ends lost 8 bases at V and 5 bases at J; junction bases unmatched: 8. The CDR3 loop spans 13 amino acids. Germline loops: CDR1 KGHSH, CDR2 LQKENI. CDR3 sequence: CASTRQGGTEAFF. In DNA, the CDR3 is TGTGCCAGCACCCGACAGGGCGGTACTGAAGCTTTCTTT. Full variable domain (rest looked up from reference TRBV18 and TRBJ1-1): NAGVMQNPRHLVRRRGQEARLRCSPMKGHSHVYWYRQLPEEGLKFMVYLQKENIIDESGMPKERFSAEFPKEGPSILRIQQVVRGDSAAYFCASTRQGGTEAFFGQGTRLTVV.

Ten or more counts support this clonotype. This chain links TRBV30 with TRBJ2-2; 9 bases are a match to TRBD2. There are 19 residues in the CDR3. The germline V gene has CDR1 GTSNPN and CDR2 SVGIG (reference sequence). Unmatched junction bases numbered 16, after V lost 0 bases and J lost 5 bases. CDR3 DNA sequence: TGTGCCTGGAGTGTACTGTTTAGGGGACTAGCTGGGTCGACCGGGGAGCTGTTTTTT. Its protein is CAWSVLFRGLAGSTGELFF.

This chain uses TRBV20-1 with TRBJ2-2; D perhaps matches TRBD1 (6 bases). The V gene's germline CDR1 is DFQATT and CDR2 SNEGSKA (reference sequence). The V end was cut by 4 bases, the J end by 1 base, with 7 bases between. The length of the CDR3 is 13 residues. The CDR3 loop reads CSATTGNTGELFF. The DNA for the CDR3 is TGCAGTGCTACGACAGGGAACACCGGGGAGCTGTTTTTT.

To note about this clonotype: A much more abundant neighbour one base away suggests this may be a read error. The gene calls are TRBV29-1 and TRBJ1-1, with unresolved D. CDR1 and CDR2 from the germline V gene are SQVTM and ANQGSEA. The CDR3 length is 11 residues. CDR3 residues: CRGTVNSEAFF. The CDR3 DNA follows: TGCAGAGGAACAGTGAACTCTGAAGCTTTCTTT.

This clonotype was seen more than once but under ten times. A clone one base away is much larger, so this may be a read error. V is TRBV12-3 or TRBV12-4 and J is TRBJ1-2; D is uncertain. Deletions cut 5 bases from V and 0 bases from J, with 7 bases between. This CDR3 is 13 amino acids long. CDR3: CASSPHTNYGYTF. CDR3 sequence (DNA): TGTGCCAGCAGTCCCCACACTAACTATGGCTACACCTTC.

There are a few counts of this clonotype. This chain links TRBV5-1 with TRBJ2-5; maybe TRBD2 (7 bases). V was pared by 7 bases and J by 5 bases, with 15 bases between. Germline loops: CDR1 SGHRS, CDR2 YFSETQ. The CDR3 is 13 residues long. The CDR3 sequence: CASPKGGRETQYF. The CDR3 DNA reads TGCGCCAGCCCGAAGGGGGGGCGCGAGACCCAGTACTTC.

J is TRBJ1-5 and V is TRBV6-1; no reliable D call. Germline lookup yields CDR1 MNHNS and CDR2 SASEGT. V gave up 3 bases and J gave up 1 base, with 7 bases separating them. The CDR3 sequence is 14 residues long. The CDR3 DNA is TGTGCCAGCAGTGAGAGGGTCAGCAATCAGCCCCAGCATTTT. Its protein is CASSERVSNQPQHF.

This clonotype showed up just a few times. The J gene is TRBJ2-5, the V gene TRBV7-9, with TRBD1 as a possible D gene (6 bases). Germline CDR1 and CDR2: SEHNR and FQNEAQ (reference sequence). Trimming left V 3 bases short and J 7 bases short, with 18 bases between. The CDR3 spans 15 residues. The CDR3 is CASSFLSGTPRTQYF. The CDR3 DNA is TGTGCCAGCAGCTTTTTATCCGGGACACCCAGGACCCAGTACTTC.

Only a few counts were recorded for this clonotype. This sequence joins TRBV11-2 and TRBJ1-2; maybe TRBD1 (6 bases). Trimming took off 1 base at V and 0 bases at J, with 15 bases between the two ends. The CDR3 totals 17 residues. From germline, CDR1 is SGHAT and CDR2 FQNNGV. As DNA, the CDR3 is TGTGCCAGCAGCTTAGGGAGACGGGGGACACCTAACTATGGCTACACCTTC. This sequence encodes CASSLGRRGTPNYGYTF.

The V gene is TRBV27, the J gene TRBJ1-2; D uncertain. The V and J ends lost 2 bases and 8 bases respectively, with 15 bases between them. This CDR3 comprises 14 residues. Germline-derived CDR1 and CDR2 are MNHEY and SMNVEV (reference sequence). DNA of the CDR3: TGTGCCAGCAGTTTAACGCCCCGCGGGGAAGGCTACACCTTC. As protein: CASSLTPRGEGYTF.

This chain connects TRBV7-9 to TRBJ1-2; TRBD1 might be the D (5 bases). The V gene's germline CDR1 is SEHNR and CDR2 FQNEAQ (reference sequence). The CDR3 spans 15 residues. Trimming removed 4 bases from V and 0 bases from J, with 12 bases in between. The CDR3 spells CASSSGTATNYGYTF. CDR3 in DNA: TGTGCCAGCAGCTCGGGGACCGCGACTAACTATGGCTACACCTTC.

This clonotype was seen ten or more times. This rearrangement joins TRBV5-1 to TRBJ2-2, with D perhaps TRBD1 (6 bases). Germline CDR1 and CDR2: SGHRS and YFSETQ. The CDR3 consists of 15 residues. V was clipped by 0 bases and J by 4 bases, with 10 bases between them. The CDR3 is CASSLAQTGTGELFF. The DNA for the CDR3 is TGCGCCAGCAGCTTGGCTCAGACAGGCACCGGGGAGCTGTTTTTT. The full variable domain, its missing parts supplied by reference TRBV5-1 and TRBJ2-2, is KAGVTQTPRYLIKTRGQQVTLSCSPISGHRSVSWYQQTPGQGLQFLFEYFSETQRNKGNFPGRFSGRQFSNSRSEMNVSTLELGDSALYLCASSLAQTGTGELFFGEGSRLTVL.

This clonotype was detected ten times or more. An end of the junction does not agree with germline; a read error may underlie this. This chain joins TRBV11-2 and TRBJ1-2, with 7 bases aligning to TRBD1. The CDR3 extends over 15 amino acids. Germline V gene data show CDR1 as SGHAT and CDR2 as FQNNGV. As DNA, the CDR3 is TGTGCCAGCAGCTTAGACGGGACAGCGTACTATGGCCACACCTTC. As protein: CASSLDGTAYYGHTF.

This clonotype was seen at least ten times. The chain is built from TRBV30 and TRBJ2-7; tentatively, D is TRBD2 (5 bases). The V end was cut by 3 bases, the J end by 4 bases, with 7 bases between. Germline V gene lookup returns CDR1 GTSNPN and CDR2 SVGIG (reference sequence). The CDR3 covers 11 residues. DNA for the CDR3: TGTGCCTGGAGATGGGAGTACGAGCAGTACTTC. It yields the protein CAWRWEYEQYF.

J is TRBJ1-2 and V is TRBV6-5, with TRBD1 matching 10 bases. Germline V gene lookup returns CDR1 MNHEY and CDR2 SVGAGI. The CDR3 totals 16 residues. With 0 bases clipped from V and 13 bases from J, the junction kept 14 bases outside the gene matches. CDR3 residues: CASSYSIGTGATSSTF. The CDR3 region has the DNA TGTGCCAGCAGTTACTCGATTGGGACAGGGGCCACCTCCAGCACCTTC.

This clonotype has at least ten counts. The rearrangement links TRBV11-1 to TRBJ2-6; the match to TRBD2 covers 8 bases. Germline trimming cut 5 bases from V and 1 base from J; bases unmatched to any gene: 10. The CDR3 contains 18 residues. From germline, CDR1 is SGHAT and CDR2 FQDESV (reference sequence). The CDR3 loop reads CASSRHGLALSGANVLTF. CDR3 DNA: TGTGCCAGCAGCCGTCACGGACTAGCTTTATCTGGGGCCAACGTCCTGACTTTC. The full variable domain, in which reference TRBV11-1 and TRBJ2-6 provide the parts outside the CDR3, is EAEVAQSPRYKITEKSQAVAFWCDPISGHATLYWYRQILGQGPELLVQFQDESVVDDSQLPKDRFSAERLKGVDSTLKIQPAELGDSAMYLCASSRHGLALSGANVLTFGAGSRLTVL.

CDR3 nucleotides: TGTGCCACCATTGGGACTACCACTACCTACGAGCAGTACTTC. Encoded protein: CATIGTTTTYEQYF. This rearrangement joins TRBV10-3 to TRBJ2-7; the match to TRBD2 covers 7 bases. The germline V gene has CDR1 ENHRY and CDR2 SYGVKD. The length of the CDR3 is 14 residues. Trimming took 10 bases from V and 2 from J; bases not matched to a gene: 11.

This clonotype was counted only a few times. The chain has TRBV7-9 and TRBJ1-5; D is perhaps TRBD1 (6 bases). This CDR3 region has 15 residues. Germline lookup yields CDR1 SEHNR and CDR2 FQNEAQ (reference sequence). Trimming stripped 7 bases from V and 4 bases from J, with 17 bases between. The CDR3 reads CASKSEGGINQPQHF. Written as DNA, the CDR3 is TGTGCCAGCAAATCGGAGGGGGGAATTAATCAGCCCCAGCATTTT.

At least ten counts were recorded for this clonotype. The CDR3 nucleotides read TGTGCCAGCAGCAGTCCCTCAGGGTACTCCGGGGAGCTGTTTTTT. It translates to CASSSPSGYSGELFF. The J gene is TRBJ2-2, the V gene TRBV5-6, with TRBD1 as a possible D gene (5 bases). Trimming shortened V by 4 bases and J by 6 bases, and 16 bases separated the two germline ends. The CDR3 spans 15 residues. Germline V gene lookup returns CDR1 SGHDT and CDR2 YYEEEE.

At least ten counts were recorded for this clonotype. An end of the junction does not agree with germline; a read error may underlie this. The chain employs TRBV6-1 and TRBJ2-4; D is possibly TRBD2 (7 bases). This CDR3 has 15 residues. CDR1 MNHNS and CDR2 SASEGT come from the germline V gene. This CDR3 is CASSGAGGDKNIKYF. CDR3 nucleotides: TGTGCCAGCAGTGGAGCTGGGGGGGACAAAAACATTAAGTACTTC.

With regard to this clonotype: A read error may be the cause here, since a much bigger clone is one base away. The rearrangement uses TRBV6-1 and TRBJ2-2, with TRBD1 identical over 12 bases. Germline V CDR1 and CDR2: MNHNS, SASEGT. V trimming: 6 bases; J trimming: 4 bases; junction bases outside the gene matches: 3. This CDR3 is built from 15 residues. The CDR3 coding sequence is TGTGCCAGCAGCTTGGGACAGGGGGCCACCGGGGAGCTGTTTTTT. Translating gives CASSLGQGATGELFF.

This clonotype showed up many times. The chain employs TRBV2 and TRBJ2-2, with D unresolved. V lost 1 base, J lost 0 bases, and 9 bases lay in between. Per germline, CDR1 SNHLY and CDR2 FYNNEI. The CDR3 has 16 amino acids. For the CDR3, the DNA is TGTGCCAGCAGTGAAGATATGGTCGCGAACACCGGGGAGCTGTTTTTT. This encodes CASSEDMVANTGELFF.